This TCR beta chain is drawn from a study of shared clonotypes between healthy human individuals. Clones were sequenced by immunoSEQ multiplex PCR, and TCRdb holds only the in-frame ones, with some missing. Of approximately 980,000 clones in the sample, around 80% are singletons; the top ten hold approximately 1.5%. This clone was seen only once. Source material: memory CD4+ T cells sorted from blood. Specified subset: CD45RA-negative fraction. This TCR was sampled from a young man in good health.

CDR3 amino acids: CASSLGRLDGGYTF. CDR3 nucleotide sequence: TGTGCCAGCAGCTTGGGACGTTTGGACGGTGGCTACACCTTC. The chain employs TRBV5-4 and TRBJ1-2; D ambiguous. V lost 0 bases and J 7 bases, leaving 13 bases between the germline ends. Looked up from germline, CDR1 is SGHNT and CDR2 is YYREEE (reference sequence). The CDR3 spans 14 residues.